This TCR beta chain was profiled in a study of cytomegalovirus exposure and HLA in healthy donors. Study summary: The Caucasian-associated ancestry cluster contained approximately 81% of the roughly 400 genotyped donors. Study-wide findings and caveats: A later analysis linked a missense variant in DCLRE1C to the trimming of TCR beta V and J genes. An analysis was carried out at a later point. It showed that HLA-associated TCR beta chains were more clonally expanded than equally common non-associated chains.

These donors, healthy bone marrow donors, were studied. J gave up 1 base and V 4 bases, and 5 bases lay outside the gene matches. CDR3 length equals 16 residues. Germline V gene sequence: CDR1 SGHDN, CDR2 FVKESK. Turning to this clone: Its cognate antigen is unknown.

In the PCR, 60 Vbeta and 13 Jbeta primers were used. The repertoire was sequenced with immunoSEQ multiplex PCR; TCRdb's copy has only in-frame clones and lacks some. Of 150,000 or so clones in the sample, about 76% were seen once. The clonotype originates from a male donor in good health and CMV-seronegative. Sequencing input: PBMCs. This sequence joins TRBV14 and TRBJ2-5, with TRBD2 identical over 11 bases. DNA for the CDR3: TGTGCCAGCAGCCTGGGACTAGCGGCGAGCCAAGAGACCCAGTACTTC. Translation gives CASSLGLAASQETQYF.